These 28 T cell receptor beta chains were all obtained from the same sample, sequenced in a study of a mutant IDH1 vaccine in newly diagnosed glioma. Specified time point: week 23, last vaccination. What each vaccine dose contained was 300 ug of mutant IDH1 20-mer peptide, accompanied by topical imiquimod. No cognate antigen is known for these TCRs. Sequencing was performed with immunoSEQ multiplex PCR; in TCRdb, only in-frame clones are kept and a portion is missing. The sample has about 65,000 clones; more than 75% are singletons. The material sequenced was PBMCs, taken from a glioma patient whose treatment included an IDH1 peptide vaccine. The receptors stem from a man aged 30 to 45 with glioma.

The J gene is TRBJ1-2, the V gene TRBV28, with TRBD1 identical over 7 bases. The junction had 15 bases not matched to a gene; V was cut back by 5 bases and J by 3 bases. CDR1 is MDHEN and CDR2 is SYDVKM in the germline V gene. This CDR3 is built from 17 residues. CDR3 loop: CASSAPGGKEGYYGYTF. The CDR3 DNA reads as TGTGCCAGCAGTGCCCCAGGGGGTAAAGAAGGTTACTATGGCTACACCTTC.

This chain joins TRBV18 and TRBJ2-7; 10 nucleotides align to TRBD1. V lost 5 bases, J lost 4 bases, and 5 bases stayed unmatched. CDR3 length equals 14 residues. CDR1 KGHSH and CDR2 LQKENI come from the germline V gene. CDR3 DNA: TGTGCCAGCTCAAAGACAGGGGGCCGGTACGAGCAGTACTTC. Protein: CASSKTGGRYEQYF.

This clone was observed once. V usage is TRBV30 and J usage is TRBJ1-5; maybe TRBD1 (5 bases). Germline CDR1 and CDR2: GTSNPN and SVGIG (reference sequence). The length of the CDR3 is 13 residues. Trimming shortened V by 1 base and J by 7 bases, and 11 bases separated the two germline ends. The CDR3, as DNA: TGTGCCTGGAGTGGGTGGGGGGACCAGCCCCAGCATTTT. Its protein product is CAWSGWGDQPQHF.

The chain uses TRBV5-4 and TRBJ1-2, with D hard to call. The V end was cut by 4 bases, the J end by 5 bases, with 15 bases between. The CDR3 is 14 amino acids. Germline loops: CDR1 SGHNT, CDR2 YYREEE (reference sequence). In nucleotides, the CDR3 is TGTGCCAGCAGCCAAGGGAAACCCCCGTATGGCTACACCTTC. It translates to CASSQGKPPYGYTF.

In regard to this clone: Other DNA variants within this sample encode the same CDR3. The rearrangement joins TRBV2 to TRBJ2-5, with D perhaps matching TRBD1 (6 bases). Germline CDR1 and CDR2: SNHLY and FYNNEI. The V and J ends lost 5 bases and 0 bases respectively, with 7 bases between them. CDR3 length equals 13 residues. CDR3 sequence: CASSRDNQETQYF. In DNA form, the CDR3 reads TGTGCCAGCAGTCGGGACAACCAAGAGACCCAGTACTTC.

The chain links TRBV9 to TRBJ1-2; the match to TRBD1 covers 9 bases. The CDR3 extends over 16 amino acids. The J segment lost 3 bases and the V segment lost 4 bases, leaving 10 bases of the junction unmatched. CDR1 and CDR2 (germline): SGDLS, YYNGEE. The CDR3 bases are TGTGCCAGCAGCCTGCCCCGGGACAGGGCGTACTATGGCTACACCTTC. Amino acids: CASSLPRDRAYYGYTF.

The chain joins TRBV4-1 to TRBJ1-1; D ambiguous. The V end was cut by 2 bases, the J end by 2 bases, with 6 bases between. Germline V gene sequence: CDR1 MGHRA, CDR2 YSYEKL. The CDR3 contains 13 residues. CDR3 residues: CASSQLVNTEAFF. CDR3 nucleotides: TGCGCCAGCAGCCAACTGGTTAACACTGAAGCTTTCTTT.

The V call is TRBV7-9, the J call TRBJ2-5; D might be TRBD1 (6 bases). There are 17 residues in the CDR3. The V end was cut by 1 base, the J end by 1 base, with 16 bases between. Germline loops: CDR1 SEHNR, CDR2 FQNEAQ (reference sequence). CDR3 protein: CASSLGYEGTSQETQYF. The CDR3 nucleotides are TGTGCCAGCAGCTTAGGATATGAAGGGACATCCCAAGAGACCCAGTACTTC.

This chain connects TRBV19 to TRBJ1-4; tentative D call: TRBD1 (6 bases). Trimming took 4 bases from V and 8 from J, leaving 11 bases between them. Looked up from germline, CDR1 is LNHDA and CDR2 is SQIVND (reference sequence). This CDR3 contains 13 residues. CDR3 amino acids: CASSNRAEEKLFF. CDR3 DNA sequence: TGTGCCAGTAGTAACAGGGCGGAGGAAAAACTGTTTTTT. Filled out from reference TRBV19 and TRBJ1-4, the complete variable domain reads DGGITQSPKYLFRKEGQNVTLSCEQNLNHDAMYWYRQDPGQGLRLIYYSQIVNDFQKGDIAEGYSVSREKKESFPLTVTSAQKNPTAFYLCASSNRAEEKLFFGSGTQLSVL.

The rearrangement uses TRBV6-5 and TRBJ1-3; D is unresolved. Germline loops: CDR1 MNHEY, CDR2 SVGAGI. The CDR3 is 14 residues long. V lost 4 bases, J lost 0 bases, and 7 bases lay in between. CDR3 region: CASSSPVSGNTIYF. The CDR3 DNA sequence: TGTGCCAGCAGTTCGCCAGTCTCTGGAAACACCATATATTTT.

CDR3 sequence: CSVEEGNYGYTF. The CDR3 nucleotides are TGCAGCGTTGAAGAGGGTAACTATGGCTACACCTTC. The chain uses TRBV29-1 and TRBJ1-2; D is unresolved. V was cut by 0 bases and J by 1 base, with 3 bases left in between. This CDR3 comprises 12 residues. Germline values: CDR1 SQVTM, CDR2 ANQGSEA.

The CDR3 region has the DNA TGTGCCAGCAGTACGGTACCTAATTCACCCCTCCACTTT. Its protein product is CASSTVPNSPLHF. The J gene is TRBJ1-6, the V gene TRBV28; D remains unclear. The V end lost 5 bases, the J end lost 6 bases, and 8 bases lay between the germline ends. CDR1 MDHEN and CDR2 SYDVKM come from the germline V gene. CDR3 length equals 13 residues. Looking up the rest from reference TRBV28 and TRBJ1-6 gives the full variable domain: DVKVTQSSRYLVKRTGEKVFLECVQDMDHENMFWYRQDPGLGLRLIYFSYDVKMKEKGDIPEGYSVSREKKERFSLILESASTNQTSMYLCASSTVPNSPLHFGNGTRLTVT.

The gene calls are TRBV29-1 and TRBJ2-3; TRBD2 matches at 13 bases. The CDR3 extends over 15 amino acids. The V gene end was trimmed by 6 bases and the J gene end by 2 bases; junction bases not matched to a gene: 5. Germline CDR1 and CDR2: SQVTM and ANQGSEA. The CDR3 DNA reads as TGCAGCGTCAGACTAGCGGGGGGAAACACAGATACGCAGTATTTT. Its translation: CSVRLAGGNTDTQYF.

This chain joins TRBV27 and TRBJ1-2, with D possibly being TRBD1 (6 bases). The ends were cut back, 3 bases at V and 3 bases at J, with 8 bases in the middle. The CDR3 consists of 13 residues. CDR1 is MNHEY, CDR2 SMNVEV, per germline (reference sequence). Written as DNA, the CDR3 is TGTGCCAGCAGTTTGGCAGGGGACTATGGCTACACCTTC. It yields the protein CASSLAGDYGYTF.

This clone was detected a few times. The J gene is TRBJ1-5, the V gene TRBV6-5; D is uncertain. Germline V gene data show CDR1 as MNHEY and CDR2 as SVGAGI. V lost 5 bases, J lost 7 bases, and 12 bases lay in between. The CDR3 totals 13 residues. CDR3 sequence: CASSIGLEQPQHF. The CDR3 DNA sequence: TGTGCCAGCAGTATCGGCCTGGAACAGCCCCAGCATTTT.

The V gene is TRBV28, the J gene TRBJ1-1; 10 bases map to TRBD1. Germline CDR1 reads MDHEN; CDR2 reads SYDVKM. CDR3 size: 15 residues. Trimming took 5 bases from V and 5 from J; bases not matched to a gene: 8. The CDR3 nucleotides are TGTGCCAGCAGTGAAAGACAGGGGGCGCGAACTGAAGCTTTCTTT. It specifies CASSERQGARTEAFF.

As to this clone: Different DNA sequences within this sample yield the same CDR3. V and J are TRBV25-1 and TRBJ1-5; D is perhaps TRBD1 (6 bases). The germline V gene encodes CDR1 MGHDK and CDR2 SYGVNS. CDR3 length: 13 amino acids. Trimming pared 4 bases from V and 3 bases from J, leaving 7 bases between. CDR3: CASSGGANQPQHF. DNA of the CDR3: TGTGCCAGCAGTGGGGGGGCCAATCAGCCCCAGCATTTT.

This sequence joins TRBV10-1 and TRBJ2-1, with 9 bases lining up with TRBD2. Per germline, CDR1 WNHNN and CDR2 SYGVQD (reference sequence). J gave up 4 bases and V 3 bases, and 4 bases lay outside the gene matches. This CDR3 has 15 residues. The CDR3 DNA reads TGCGCCAGCAGTGACATAGCGGGGGATTACAATGAGCAGTTCTTC. Translation: CASSDIAGDYNEQFF.

The chain couples TRBV28 to TRBJ1-2; possibly TRBD1 for D (6 bases). Germline V gene data show CDR1 as MDHEN and CDR2 as SYDVKM. The V end was cut by 5 bases, the J end by 4 bases, with 11 bases between. The CDR3 has 13 amino acids. The CDR3 region has the DNA TGTGCCAGCAGTCGACAGGAGGGCTATGGCTACACCTTC. Translated: CASSRQEGYGYTF.

The chain uses TRBV18 and TRBJ1-5; D is perhaps TRBD1 (5 bases). Trimming shortened V by 3 bases and J by 7 bases, and 22 bases separated the two germline ends. Germline V gene sequence: CDR1 KGHSH, CDR2 LQKENI. The CDR3 has 17 residues. CDR3 region: CASSPTGLNNEGQPQHF. The CDR3 DNA reads TGTGCCAGCTCACCTACAGGACTAAACAATGAGGGGCAGCCCCAGCATTTT.

This chain uses TRBV14 with TRBJ2-1; the match to TRBD2 covers 10 bases. V lost 1 base, J lost 2 bases, and 2 bases stayed unmatched. The CDR3 is made up of 16 amino acids. Germline CDR1 and CDR2: SGHDN and FVKESK. CDR3 residues: CASSQVLAGAYNEQFF. CDR3 nucleotides: TGTGCCAGCAGCCAAGTCCTAGCGGGGGCCTACAATGAGCAGTTCTTC.

The rearrangement links TRBV18 to TRBJ1-2; D perhaps matches TRBD1 (6 bases). From germline, CDR1 is KGHSH and CDR2 LQKENI. The CDR3 sequence is 13 residues long. V lost 2 bases and J 6 bases, leaving 10 bases between the germline ends. The CDR3 DNA reads as TGTGCCAGCTCACCAGAGCAGGGGCATGGCTACACCTTC. This gives the protein CASSPEQGHGYTF.

J is TRBJ2-7 and V is TRBV28; 8 nucleotides line up with TRBD1. The CDR3 extends over 12 amino acids. V dropped 11 bases and J dropped 2; count of bases not matched to a gene: 5. Germline-derived CDR1 and CDR2 are MDHEN and SYDVKM. Here the CDR3 reads CAVRGPTYEQYF. CDR3 nucleotide sequence: TGTGCCGTCAGGGGGCCCACCTACGAGCAGTACTTC.

Remarks on this clone: The same CDR3 also results from other DNA sequences found in this sample. CDR3: CASSYSTPYTDTQYF. The CDR3 DNA is TGTGCCAGCAGTTACTCGACTCCCTACACAGATACGCAGTATTTT. The rearrangement joins TRBV6-5 to TRBJ2-3; D is uncertain. There are 15 residues in the CDR3. Deletions cut 0 bases from V and 2 bases from J, with 9 bases between. Per germline, CDR1 MNHEY and CDR2 SVGAGI.

V is TRBV5-1 and J is TRBJ2-7; a possible D gene is TRBD2 (6 bases). Germline values: CDR1 SGHRS, CDR2 YFSETQ. The CDR3 consists of 14 residues. V was clipped by 0 bases and J by 5 bases, with 12 bases between them. This CDR3 is CASSLGSGVHEQYF. The CDR3 DNA is TGCGCCAGCAGCTTGGGGTCGGGGGTCCACGAGCAGTACTTC. Based on the CDR3 plus reference TRBV5-1 and TRBJ2-7, the full variable domain is KAGVTQTPRYLIKTRGQQVTLSCSPISGHRSVSWYQQTPGQGLQFLFEYFSETQRNKGNFPGRFSGRQFSNSRSEMNVSTLELGDSALYLCASSLGSGVHEQYFGPGTRLTVT.

The V and J genes are TRBV9 and TRBJ2-1; 9 nucleotides match TRBD2. V dropped 4 bases and J dropped 2; count of bases not matched to a gene: 10. The CDR3 is 17 amino acids. Germline CDR1 reads SGDLS; CDR2 reads YYNGEE. The CDR3 bases are TGTGCCAGCAGCCCCTCGGTGAGCGGGGGGACCTACAATGAGCAGTTCTTC. Protein: CASSPSVSGGTYNEQFF.

V is TRBV7-8 and J is TRBJ2-1; D may be TRBD1 (5 bases). The CDR3 contains 16 residues. V was clipped by 1 base and J by 5 bases, with 15 bases between them. Germline CDR1 reads SGHVS; CDR2 reads FQNEAQ. CDR3 coding DNA: TGTGCCAGCAGCTTAGGGCGGTCCCTCAGGGACAATGAGCAGTTCTTC. Its translation: CASSLGRSLRDNEQFF.

The chain joins TRBV29-1 to TRBJ1-1; no reliable D call. Trimming cost V 6 bases and J 1 base, with 9 bases left between them. Germline loops: CDR1 SQVTM, CDR2 ANQGSEA. The CDR3 has 12 residues. CDR3 in DNA: TGCAGCGTCCGGTGGGGGAACACTGAAGCTTTCTTT. This translates into CSVRWGNTEAFF.